This TCR beta chain emerged from a study of graft-versus-host responses after intestinal transplantation. The wider study: Anti-thymocyte globulin served as induction for all recipients, who then took tacrolimus and steroids for three to four years.

Looked up from germline, CDR1 is SGHTA and CDR2 is FQGNSA. CDR3 length equals 12 residues. Trimming removed 2 bases from V and 4 bases from J, with 3 bases in between. Findings and limits, study-wide: Early after transplant, HvG declines were associated with peak levels of circulating GvH clones.

Repertoires were generated with immunoSEQ multiplex PCR, while TCRdb's copy carries only in-frame clones and drops some. This sample has around 30,000 clones; 70% to 90% occur once, and the top ten carry under 14%. This clone was counted between two and nine times. Its antigen is still unknown. This receptor was obtained from a human patient who received an intestinal transplant, so some T cells may come from the graft donor. The sequences come from PBMCs, collected about 420 days after intestinal transplantation. The chain combines TRBV7-2 with TRBJ2-1; D remains unclear. The CDR3 sequence is CASSLPYNEQFF. CDR3 in DNA: TGTGCCAGCAGCTTACCGTACAATGAGCAGTTCTTC.